These 30 T cell receptor beta chains were sequenced from one sample in a study of monozygotic twins with inflammatory bowel disease (dated by TCRdb to about 2019). Library preparation used 5' RACE. Instrument used: Illumina HiSeq 2500. TCRdb reprocessed the sequencing reads and holds a single record per CDR3 protein sequence, with no DNA. The data table for this sample lists approximately 400,000 distinct CDR3 sequences. The top ten clonotypes cover 2% to 3% of the sample. Sequenced: blood. These TCRs come from a human donor with ulcerative colitis or Crohn's disease, or a healthy co-twin of an affected twin (not recorded which).

The rearrangement joins TRBV10-3 to TRBJ2-7; lacking DNA, the TRBD1 call made by TCRdb goes unchecked. This CDR3 is 15 amino acids long. Germline V CDR1 and CDR2: ENHRY, SYGVKD. The CDR3 here is CAISQWGEESYEQYF.

CDR3: CSAPRRGVGDTQYF. J is TRBJ2-3 and V is TRBV20-1; TCRdb names TRBD2, which stays unverified in the absence of DNA. The germline V gene encodes CDR1 DFQATT and CDR2 SNEGSKA (reference sequence). The length of the CDR3 is 14 residues.

The genes are TRBV20-1 and TRBJ2-7; TCRdb outputs TRBD2, but without DNA this stays unchecked. The CDR3 is 14 residues long. Germline V gene lookup returns CDR1 DFQATT and CDR2 SNEGSKA (reference sequence). The CDR3 loop reads CSVASAREPYEQYF.

The V gene is TRBV3-1, the J gene TRBJ2-2; there is no DNA to check the TCRdb D call of TRBD1. This CDR3 region has 19 residues. Germline lookup yields CDR1 LGHDT and CDR2 YNNKEL (reference sequence). The CDR3 loop reads CASSPRDRGSHLNTGELFF.

Here the CDR3 reads CATSRDRGTGQPQHF. This rearrangement joins TRBV15 to TRBJ1-5; TCRdb's D call of TRBD1 is untestable without DNA. This CDR3 spans 15 amino acids. CDR1 is LNHNV, CDR2 YYDKDF, per germline (reference sequence). The full variable domain, with the rest looked up from reference TRBV15 and TRBJ1-5, is DAMVIQNPRYQVTQFGKPVTLSCSQTLNHNVMYWYQQKSSQAPKLLFHYYDKDFNNEADTPDNFQSRRPNTSFCFLDIRSPGLGDTAMYLCATSRDRGTGQPQHFGDGTRLSIL.

The chain combines TRBV6-5 with TRBJ2-3; the TRBD1 assignment by TCRdb is unverifiable without DNA. Germline CDR1 reads MNHEY; CDR2 reads SVGAGI. The CDR3 runs to 16 residues. The CDR3 reads CASSLNGGTYTDTQYF.

The genes are TRBV9 and TRBJ2-3; TCRdb selects TRBD1, and the lack of DNA leaves this call unchecked. The germline CDR1 and CDR2 sequences are SGDLS and YYNGEE. The length of the CDR3 is 15 residues. CDR3 protein: CASSLRQGAGDTQYF.

The chain recombines TRBV6-5 with TRBJ2-3; no DNA is available, so the TRBD2 call from TCRdb remains unchecked. Germline loops: CDR1 MNHEY, CDR2 SVGAGI. The CDR3 covers 17 residues. The chain's CDR3 is CASSYSLPGGPSDTQYF.

The V and J genes are TRBV29-1 and TRBJ2-3; the D call of TRBD2 rests on TCRdb alone, since no DNA is present to check it. Germline-derived CDR1 and CDR2 are SQVTM and ANQGSEA. The CDR3 spans 17 residues. CDR3 region: CSVVGLWAGGRTDTQYF.

This chain links TRBV4-1 with TRBJ2-1; TCRdb proposes TRBD1, but this gene call is untestable without DNA. The CDR3 is 19 amino acids. Per germline, CDR1 MGHRA and CDR2 YSYEKL. This chain's CDR3 is CASSQESGGSGGRYNEQFF.

The rearrangement uses TRBV10-3 and TRBJ2-7; TCRdb's D call of TRBD2 is untestable without DNA. The CDR3 has 14 amino acids. Germline assignment: CDR1 ENHRY and CDR2 SYGVKD. CDR3 in amino acids: CAIRGTQTAYEQYF.

The genes are TRBV27 and TRBJ2-7; the D gene TCRdb calls, TRBD1, cannot be checked with no DNA. The CDR3 is 15 amino acids. Germline lookup yields CDR1 MNHEY and CDR2 SMNVEV (reference sequence). CDR3 loop: CASSSYGTPLIEQYF.

V is TRBV27 and J is TRBJ2-7; TCRdb picks TRBD1, but there is no DNA to check that call. The CDR3 has 14 amino acids. CDR1 is MNHEY, CDR2 SMNVEV, per germline (reference sequence). The CDR3 spells CASSHRGAAYEQYF.

The rearrangement uses TRBV15 and TRBJ1-4. Germline CDR1 is LNHNV and CDR2 is YYDKDF (reference sequence). The CDR3 extends over 15 amino acids. The CDR3: CATSREAGEGEKLFF.

This chain uses TRBV11-2 with TRBJ2-2. This CDR3 region has 15 residues. Germline lookup yields CDR1 SGHAT and CDR2 FQNNGV. The CDR3 sequence is CASSLGSTPSGELFF.

The CDR3: CASSLGTSGTYEQYF. The chain links TRBV12-3 or TRBV12-4 to TRBJ2-7; there is no DNA to check the TCRdb D call of TRBD2. CDR3 length equals 15 residues.

The chain links TRBV30 to TRBJ2-5. This CDR3 spans 12 amino acids. Per the germline V gene, CDR1 is GTSNPN and CDR2 is SVGIG (reference sequence). The CDR3: CAWSWVQETQYF.

The CDR3 protein is CASSFRGRATYEQYF. This rearrangement joins TRBV12-3 or TRBV12-4 to TRBJ2-7; there is no DNA to check the TCRdb D call of TRBD1. The CDR3 length is 15 residues.

The chain couples TRBV18 to TRBJ2-1. The CDR3 extends over 16 amino acids. CDR1 is KGHSH and CDR2 is LQKENI in the germline V gene. CDR3 region: CASSPVKGNSYNEQFF.

The chain's CDR3 is CASSLVQGAEAFF. The chain has TRBV5-1 and TRBJ1-1; with no DNA, the TCRdb D assignment of TRBD1 cannot be verified. Germline CDR1 and CDR2: SGHRS and YFSETQ. The CDR3 is 13 residues long.

The rearrangement links TRBV7-9 to TRBJ2-6; the D call from TCRdb, TRBD1, cannot be confirmed without DNA. This CDR3 spans 12 amino acids. CDR1 is SEHNR, CDR2 FQNEAQ, per germline (reference sequence). This chain's CDR3 is CAGSPSPSSLTF.

J is TRBJ1-2 and V is TRBV29-1; TCRdb calls TRBD1, which cannot be checked without DNA. The CDR3 length is 13 residues. The germline gives CDR1 SQVTM, CDR2 ANQGSEA. The CDR3 loop is CSVSGDFNYGYTF.

The V and J genes are TRBV27 and TRBJ2-1; TCRdb picks TRBD1, but there is no DNA to check that call. Looked up from germline, CDR1 is MNHEY and CDR2 is SMNVEV (reference sequence). The CDR3 is 13 residues long. CDR3 region: CASSLSQGPEQFF.

V usage is TRBV11-2 and J usage is TRBJ2-3; TCRdb names TRBD2, which stays unverified in the absence of DNA. The V gene's germline CDR1 is SGHAT and CDR2 FQNNGV. The CDR3 totals 16 residues. The chain's CDR3 is CASSYLRDSSTDTQYF.

The gene calls are TRBV5-1 and TRBJ1-1; there is no DNA to check the TCRdb D call of TRBD1. Germline assignment: CDR1 SGHRS and CDR2 YFSETQ. The CDR3 length is 13 residues. The CDR3 loop reads CATRSGGNTEAFF.

The chain couples TRBV5-1 to TRBJ1-5. CDR1 is SGHRS, CDR2 YFSETQ, per germline. The CDR3 covers 15 residues. CDR3 loop: CASSLWGLGNQPQHF.

The V call is TRBV20-1, the J call TRBJ1-1; without DNA, the TCRdb call of TRBD1 cannot be checked. This CDR3 is built from 14 residues. In germline, CDR1 is DFQATT, CDR2 SNEGSKA (reference sequence). CDR3 protein: CSAEKGQAITEAFF.

The CDR3 spells CSAPSSGNTDTQYF. The chain links TRBV20-1 to TRBJ2-3; no DNA is available, so the TRBD2 call from TCRdb remains unchecked. The CDR3 consists of 14 residues. The germline V gene encodes CDR1 DFQATT and CDR2 SNEGSKA (reference sequence).

The chain combines TRBV6-1 with TRBJ2-3; the TRBD2 assignment by TCRdb is unverifiable without DNA. The CDR3 is made up of 16 amino acids. Germline CDR1 and CDR2: MNHNS and SASEGT. CDR3 region: CASRKERGGPTDTQYF.

This chain joins TRBV6-2 or TRBV6-3 and TRBJ2-1. The germline CDR1 and CDR2 sequences are MNHEY and SVGEGT. The CDR3 contains 14 residues. CDR3 in amino acids: CASTKRVDNTEQFF.